A selection of T cell receptor beta chains follows, all from one sample in a study of blood T cell repertoires in COVID-19. TCRdb's table, derived via immunoSEQ multiplex PCR, lists solely in-frame clones and lacks some. Of 350,000 to 500,000 clones listed, nearly 90% were seen once; the top ten hold roughly 1.4%. The sequenced sample consisted of PBMCs or T cells enriched from blood (not recorded which). These receptor sequences come from a woman younger than 35 who had been exposed to COVID-19. Each CDR3 is given with its conserved first and last residue. The D gene is left open where the match is weak. Clone sizes are given selectively: once, few, many, or a class where the clone is expanded.

D	V	size	J	DNA	CDR3
NA	TRBV6-1	NA	TRBJ2-2	TGTGCCAGCAGTGATCGGGGGAACACCGGGGAGCTGTTTTTT	CASSDRGNTGELFF
NA	TRBV10-2	NA	TRBJ1-5	TGCGCCAGCAGTGAGTCAAAAGGGGGACAGCCCCAGCATTTT	CASSESKGGQPQHF
NA	TRBV9	NA	TRBJ2-5	TGTGCCAGCAGCCCTCTAGCGTCTGGAGAGACCCAGTACTTC	CASSPLASGETQYF
TRBD1	TRBV18	NA	TRBJ2-7	TGTGCCAGCTCACCCTCGACAGGGTGGGACGAGCAGTACTTC	CASSPSTGWDEQYF
TRBD1	TRBV7-9	NA	TRBJ1-2	TGTGCCAGCAGCCCTACCGGGACAGCTAACTATGGCTACACCTTC	CASSPTGTANYGYTF
TRBD2	TRBV5-6	NA	TRBJ2-3	TGTGCCAGCAGCTTGGGTCTAGCGGGAGCCCTCAGCGAGTATTTT	CASSLGLAGALSEYF
NA	TRBV2	NA	TRBJ1-5	TGTGCCAGCAACGGGGAGGGGCGGATCAATCAGCCCCAGCATTTT	CASNGEGRINQPQHF
NA	TRBV18	once	TRBJ2-6	TGTGCCAGCTCACCACTTGGGGCGGCCTCTGGGGCCAACGTCCTGACTTTC	CASSPLGAASGANVLTF
NA	TRBV28	NA	TRBJ2-1	TGTGCCAGCAGTTCGACGAGGCTATCCTACAATGAGCAGTTCTTC	CASSSTRLSYNEQFF
TRBD1	TRBV14	NA	TRBJ1-3	TGTGCCAGCAGCCCAGGGGGCCTCTCTGGAAACACCATATATTTT	CASSPGGLSGNTIYF
NA	TRBV28	NA	TRBJ1-5	TGTGCCAGCAGTTTAGGGGCAACTCAGCCCCAGCATTTT	CASSLGATQPQHF
NA	TRBV5-6	NA	TRBJ2-7	TGTGCCAGCAGCTCGCAAGGGGCCCTCCCTTACGAGCAGTACTTC	CASSSQGALPYEQYF
TRBD1	TRBV5-1	NA	TRBJ1-1	TGCGCCAGCAGCTTGGCGACAGGGGGTGAAGCTTTCTTT	CASSLATGGEAFF
TRBD2	TRBV28	NA	TRBJ2-7	TGTGCCAGCAGCTCCTCCGGGACTAGTAGCTACGAGCAGTACTTC	CASSSSGTSSYEQYF
TRBD2	TRBV27	NA	TRBJ2-7	TGTGCCAGCAGTAACGTCGCCGGGACTAGACTCTACGAGCAGTACTTC	CASSNVAGTRLYEQYF
TRBD2	TRBV7-2	NA	TRBJ2-3	TGTGCCAGCAGGGTTAGCGGGAGCACAGATACGCAGTATTTT	CASRVSGSTDTQYF